Presented here are 28 T cell receptor beta chains from one specimen sequenced in a study of esophageal squamous cell carcinoma under preoperative chemotherapy (dated by TCRdb to between 2017 and 2018). According to the study, the label for this sample's time point signals: after preoperative PTX-NDP chemotherapy. Libraries were prepared through PCR. The sequencer listed for this sample is HiSeq X Ten. Clones were called with MiXCR by TCRdb after fastp trimmed the public reads at Q25, and only in-frame beta chains were retained. Rows with one shared CDR3 protein collapse into an entry with the most common genes and DNA. The sample table lists some 30,000 distinct CDR3 sequences, 52% of them with a count of one. Roughly 24% of the sample lies in the top ten. The sample was collected from a patient given preoperative chemotherapy. The receptors shown here come from a human donor with esophageal squamous cell carcinoma. The donor label of this sample is uncertain.

The V call is TRBV11-3, the J call TRBJ2-3; a possible D gene is TRBD2 (7 bases). TRBJ2-7 explains the end of the DNA better; the J call may be wrong. This CDR3 spans 17 amino acids. Germline CDR1 and CDR2: SGHNT and YENEEA. The CDR3 DNA follows: TGTGCCAGCAGCGCGGGGGCCGGGACCGGGAACCAAGATACGCAGTACTTC. Translating gives CASSAGAGTGNQDTQYF.

V usage is TRBV6-1 and J usage is TRBJ2-7, with 8 bases aligning to TRBD2. The germline V gene has CDR1 MNHNS and CDR2 SASEGT. Trimming took 6 bases from V and 5 from J; bases not matched to a gene: 12. This CDR3 spans 15 amino acids. As DNA, the CDR3 is TGTGCCAGCAGCGATAGCGGGGCAGGAGGAGACGAGCAGTACTTC. The encoded protein is CASSDSGAGGDEQYF.

This clonotype ranks as medium-sized (0.01 to 0.1%). This sequence joins TRBV7-2 and TRBJ2-5; 7 positions agree with TRBD2. In germline, CDR1 is SGHTA, CDR2 FQGNSA. Trimming took 1 base from V and 5 from J; bases not matched to a gene: 4. The CDR3 length is 14 residues. CDR3 loop: CASSLVRGRETQYF. In DNA, the CDR3 is TGTGCCAGCAGCTTAGTGCGGGGGAGGGAGACCCAGTACTTC.

The J gene is TRBJ2-1, the V gene TRBV7-2; 8 positions agree with TRBD1. Germline trimming cut 2 bases from V and 5 bases from J; bases unmatched to any gene: 8. The CDR3 is made up of 16 amino acids. Germline CDR1 SGHTA, CDR2 FQGNSA. CDR3 residues: CASSLTTGVKDNEQFF. CDR3 in DNA: TGTGCCAGCAGCTTAACGACAGGGGTTAAGGACAATGAGCAGTTCTTC.

The chain is built from TRBV7-2 and TRBJ2-3, with D possibly matching TRBD2 (8 bases). Matching the DNA end better, TRBJ2-5 makes the J call doubtful. Germline V gene sequence: CDR1 SGHTA, CDR2 FQGNSA. The CDR3 has 15 amino acids. DNA of the CDR3: TGTGGCGGGGGGCTAGGGGGCGGTGACCCAGATACCCAGTACTTC. The encoded protein is CGGGLGGGDPDTQYF.

This clonotype was seen ten or more times. The chain joins TRBV7-8 to TRBJ1-3; no reliable D call. The ends were cut back, 2 bases at V and 0 bases at J, with 11 bases in the middle. Germline V lookup: CDR1 SGHVS, CDR2 FQNEAQ. CDR3 size: 16 residues. In nucleotides, the CDR3 is TGTGCCAGCAGCTTATTCGGTCCTTCCTCTGGAAACACCATATATTTT. Its translation: CASSLFGPSSGNTIYF.

This chain uses TRBV7-8 with TRBJ2-1; 9 bases line up with TRBD2. Germline V gene lookup returns CDR1 SGHVS and CDR2 FQNEAQ. V lost 5 bases and J lost 7; bases outside the gene matches: 12. This CDR3 spans 16 amino acids. CDR3 residues: CASSGLGLASSNEQFF. Written as DNA, the CDR3 is TGTGCCAGCAGCGGACTGGGACTAGCTTCTTCGAATGAGCAGTTCTTC. Full variable domain (missing parts from reference TRBV7-8 and TRBJ2-1): GAGVSQSPRYKVAKRGQDVALRCDPISGHVSLFWYQQALGQGPEFLTYFQNEAQLDKSGLPSDRFFAERPEGSVSTLKIQRTQQEDSAVYLCASSGLGLASSNEQFFGPGTRLTVL.

For this clonotype: An end of the junction does not agree with germline; a read error may underlie this. The V gene is TRBV12-3 or TRBV12-4, the J gene TRBJ2-3; TRBD2 agrees at 8 bases. The CDR3 totals 14 residues. CDR3 region: CAGSGGRRPDTQYF. The CDR3, as DNA: TGTGCCGGCAGCGGGGGACGACGCCCAGATACCCAGTACTTT.

A note on this clonotype: One junction end does not reproduce the germline sequence, and a read error may be involved. This chain joins TRBV7-6 and TRBJ2-3; 7 bases fit TRBD2. There are 14 residues in the CDR3. The germline V gene has CDR1 SGHVS and CDR2 FNYEAQ. The CDR3 DNA reads TGTGCCAGCAGGGGGGGGTGGTTCAAAGATACGCAGTATTTC. Its protein product is CASRGGWFKDTQYF.

This clonotype was recorded many times. The rearrangement joins TRBV12-3 or TRBV12-4 to TRBJ1-6, with 10 bases matching TRBD1. The V and J ends lost 6 bases and 7 bases, in that order; junction bases with no gene match: 3. The CDR3 sequence is 14 residues long. The CDR3 is CASRSGQGNSPLHF. As DNA, the CDR3 is TGTGCCAGCAGATCGGGACAGGGGAATTCACCCCTCCACTTT.

Only a few counts were recorded for this clonotype. The CDR3 is CASSLRQSSYNEQFF. DNA of the CDR3: TGTGCCAGCAGCTTACGGCAGAGCTCCTACAATGAGCAGTTCTTC. V gene TRBV7-3 combines with J gene TRBJ2-1; D not certain. Germline V gives CDR1 SGHTA, CDR2 FQGTGA. There are 15 residues in the CDR3. V was cut by 2 bases and J by 0 bases, with 8 bases left in between.

A note on this clonotype: The DNA is left out, because the CDR3 cannot be placed on it with certainty; the CDR3 is given as TCRdb lists it. The V and J genes are TRBV11-2 and TRBJ2-2; the table's D call, TRBD2, has no DNA check behind it. Germline V gene sequence: CDR1 SGHAT, CDR2 FQNNGV. 17 amino acids form the CDR3, both terminal residues included. CDR3 sequence: CASSLDWAVGSPSEQFF.

The V call is TRBV12-3 or TRBV12-4, the J call TRBJ2-1; D is uncertain. V was cut by 3 bases and J by 4 bases, with 7 bases left in between. CDR3 length: 13 amino acids. This CDR3 is CASSFDRYNEQFF. The CDR3 bases are TGTGCCAGCAGTTTTGACCGTTACAATGAGCAGTTCTTC.

The chain is built from TRBV19 and TRBJ2-2, with 7 bases fitting TRBD2. Germline loops: CDR1 LNHDA, CDR2 SQIVND (reference sequence). CDR3 length equals 15 residues. J lost 5 bases, V lost 3 bases, and 6 bases had no gene match. The CDR3 reads CASSIGAGGTGELFF. In DNA, the CDR3 is TGTGCCAGTAGTATTGGCGCCGGGGGGACCGGGGAGCTGTTTTTT.

The rearrangement uses TRBV7-8 and TRBJ2-3; 14 positions agree with TRBD2. The end of the DNA aligns better with TRBJ2-1, so the J call may be wrong. CDR3 size: 14 residues. In germline, CDR1 is SGHVS, CDR2 FQNEAQ. The CDR3 sequence: CARQTSGRAYEQFF. Written as DNA, the CDR3 is TGTGCCAGGCAGACTAGCGGGAGGGCCTACGAGCAGTTCTTC.

In regard to this clonotype: A junction boundary mismatches the germline segment, possibly from a read error. This chain links TRBV5-1 with TRBJ2-3; a possible D gene is TRBD1 (6 bases). The CDR3 loop spans 14 amino acids. Per germline, CDR1 SGHRS and CDR2 YFSETQ. The CDR3 region has the DNA TGCGCCAGCAGCGAACTACCGGACAGCGACGAGCAGTTCTTT. It specifies CASSELPDSDEQFF.

This chain links TRBV7-2 with TRBJ2-5; D is possibly TRBD1 (5 bases). V lost 5 bases, J lost 14 bases, and 18 bases lay in between. CDR3 length: 12 amino acids. Germline CDR1 reads SGHTA; CDR2 reads FQGNSA. The CDR3 nucleotides are TGTGCCAGCAGCCCCCGGTTCAGGGAATACTACTTC. Translated: CASSPRFREYYF.

Points on this clonotype: The junction does not match germline at one end; this may be a read error. The rearrangement uses TRBV11-3 and TRBJ2-2, with TRBD2 identical over 7 bases. The CDR3 consists of 12 residues. CDR1 and CDR2 (germline): SGHNT, YENEEA. Here the CDR3 DNA reads TGTCCGAGCAGTGAACACAGCGGGGAGCAGTTTTTC. Translating it yields CPSSEHSGEQFF.

This clonotype appeared many times. The chain has TRBV7-2 and TRBJ2-5; D ambiguous. V was clipped by 5 bases and J by 5 bases, with 9 bases between them. CDR3 size: 12 residues. The V gene's germline CDR1 is SGHTA and CDR2 FQGNSA. The CDR3 region has the DNA TGTGCCAGCAGCACAGTCACCGAGACCCAGTACTTC. Translated, it gives CASSTVTETQYF. Full variable domain (remainder filled in from reference TRBV7-2 and TRBJ2-5): GAGVSQSPSNKVTEKGKDVELRCDPISGHTALYWYRQSLGQGLEFLIYFQGNSAPDKSGLPSDRFSAERTGGSVSTLTIQRTQQEDSAVYLCASSTVTETQYFGPGTRLLVL.

About this clonotype: The junction departs from the called germline gene at one end, perhaps through a read error. DNA of the CDR3: TGTGCCACGGGGCGGGGCGCCACAAACACTCAGTACTTC. Translated: CATGRGATNTQYF. The V gene is TRBV12-3 or TRBV12-4, the J gene TRBJ2-4; the D gene is possibly TRBD2 (6 bases). The length of the CDR3 is 13 residues.

A remark on this clonotype: It is likely a read error, because the conserved phenylalanine at the end of the CDR3 is missing. The limits of the CDR3 on the DNA are not certain, so only TCRdb's listed CDR3 is given. The genes are TRBV7-6 and TRBJ2-5; TRBD2, the D gene given by the table, was not confirmed from the DNA. Germline assignment: CDR1 SGHVS and CDR2 FNYEAQ. The CDR3 has 15 amino acids, counting both end residues. The CDR3 here is CASSPRSGREETQFL.

This chain links TRBV7-2 with TRBJ2-3, with 7 bases lining up with TRBD1. The last part of the DNA fits TRBJ2-7 better; the J call may be wrong. The CDR3 runs to 14 residues. CDR1 SGHTA and CDR2 FQGNSA come from the germline V gene. The CDR3, as DNA: TGTGCCAGCAGGGGACAGCGAAGCAAAAACACGCAGTACTTC. Its protein product is CASRGQRSKNTQYF.

Sample share makes this clonotype medium-sized. V usage is TRBV7-2 and J usage is TRBJ2-1, with D perhaps TRBD1 or TRBD2 (5 bases each). The ends were cut back, 1 base at V and 5 bases at J, with 18 bases in the middle. CDR1 and CDR2 (germline): SGHTA, FQGNSA. The CDR3 covers 17 residues. The CDR3 region is CASSLDIGAGRDNEQFF. In DNA form, the CDR3 reads TGTGCCAGCAGCTTAGACATCGGGGCAGGGCGGGACAATGAGCAGTTCTTC.

Worth noting for this clonotype: One end of the junction fails to match germline, which may point to a read error. This chain uses TRBV7-3 with TRBJ2-3, with TRBD2 matching 8 bases. Germline loops: CDR1 SGHTA, CDR2 FQGTGA. The length of the CDR3 is 17 residues. CDR3 residues: CASSRKLGRGAENTQYF. CDR3 DNA: TGTGCCAGCAGCCGCAAACTGGGGCGGGGGGCCGAAAATACGCAGTATTTC.

This clonotype occurred once. One end of the junction varies from germline; a read error may be responsible. The rearrangement joins TRBV7-8 to TRBJ2-4; 8 bases align to TRBD2. CDR1 and CDR2 from the germline V gene are SGHVS and FQNEAQ. The CDR3 sequence is 16 residues long. In DNA form, the CDR3 reads TGTGCCAGCAGCGACCCGGGGGGGTGGGCCAAAAATATTCAGTATTTC. Encoded protein: CASSDPGGWAKNIQYF. Based on the CDR3 plus reference TRBV7-8 and TRBJ2-4, the full variable domain is GAGVSQSPRYKVAKRGQDVALRCDPISGHVSLFWYQQALGQGPEFLTYFQNEAQLDKSGLPSDRFFAERPEGSVSTLKIQRTQQEDSAVYLCASSDPGGWAKNIQYFGAGTRLSVL.

The chain uses TRBV7-6 and TRBJ2-7; a weak D match, TRBD1 (6 bases). The end of the DNA fits TRBJ2-5 better, so the J call may be wrong. Germline V gene lookup returns CDR1 SGHVS and CDR2 FNYEAQ. The CDR3 sequence is 15 residues long. This chain's CDR3 is CASSLGQGLAETQYF. The CDR3 nucleotides read TGTGCCAGCAGCTTAGGCCAGGGGCTTGCAGAGACCCAGTACTTC.

This clonotype was seen repeatedly, ten times or more. This sequence joins TRBV7-2 and TRBJ2-6, with D uncertain. The CDR3 sequence is 8 residues long. Germline-derived CDR1 and CDR2 are SGHTA and FQGNSA. V lost 5 bases to trimming and J lost 18 bases, with 5 bases between them. CDR3 DNA sequence: TGTGCCAGCAGCGCCGGGACTTTC. It specifies CASSAGTF. The variable domain in full, with the rest retrieved from reference TRBV7-2 and TRBJ2-6, is GAGVSQSPSNKVTEKGKDVELRCDPISGHTALYWYRQSLGQGLEFLIYFQGNSAPDKSGLPSDRFSAERTGGSVSTLTIQRTQQEDSAVYLCASSAGTFGAGSRLTVL.

Regarding this clonotype: Because it lacks the conserved phenylalanine or tryptophan at the end, this CDR3 is likely a read error. Because the CDR3's place on the DNA is in doubt, the DNA is left out and the CDR3 is given as listed by TCRdb. This chain joins TRBV11-3 and TRBJ2-5; TRBD2 reflects the table's D call only, with no check against the DNA. Germline CDR1 SGHNT, CDR2 YENEEA. The CDR3 is 14 amino acids long, termini counted. CDR3 loop: CASSTGLVPATRHS.